This T cell receptor beta chain was sequenced for a study of cytomegalovirus exposure and HLA in healthy donors. Study conclusions and caveats: A later analysis found that most CMV-associated TCR beta chains appeared HLA-restricted. An apparent linkage of common viral pathogens to several of the most significant clusters emerged in a later analysis. Previously analyzed data showed that most TCR beta V segments were productive at a frequency of about 87% or about 30%.

This clone was counted at least ten times. Its target is unknown. After removal of 5 bases from V and 0 bases from J, the junction contained 4 bases not matched to a gene. The CDR3 sequence is 15 residues long. Per germline, CDR1 SGHTA and CDR2 FQGNSA. PCR involved 60 Vbeta and 13 Jbeta primers. Method: immunoSEQ multiplex PCR; TCRdb's copy keeps in-frame clones and lacks some. The data contain 72,000 or so clones, 75% to 85% of them singletons. The chain employs TRBV7-2 and TRBJ2-4; TRBD1 agrees at 7 bases. Source material: PBMCs. This receptor was identified in a man younger than 30 in good health and CMV-seropositive. The CDR3 nucleotides are TGTGCCAGCAGCATGGGACAGACAGCCAAAAACATTCAGTACTTC. Protein product: CASSMGQTAKNIQYF.